These T cell receptor beta chains were read from a single sample in a study of T cells during gluten challenge in celiac disease. TCRdb processed the 5' RACE reads anew with MiXCR; each CDR3 protein has one entry. This repertoire includes a few distinct CDR3 sequences. The sample here was gluten-specific CD4+ T cells sorted from the duodenum using tetramers, taken at baseline or on day 14 of gluten challenge (not recorded which). These receptors came from a male donor with celiac disease. Both conserved end residues are part of each CDR3. A D gene is named only where the DNA matches it firmly.

J gene: TRBJ2-3
V gene: TRBV29-1
D gene: TRBD2
CDR3 length: 18
CDR3 protein: CSVVRLAGGPGDLDTQYF
CDR3 DNA: TGCAGCGTTGTACGACTAGCGGGGGGGCCGGGTGATCTAGATACGCAGTATTTT